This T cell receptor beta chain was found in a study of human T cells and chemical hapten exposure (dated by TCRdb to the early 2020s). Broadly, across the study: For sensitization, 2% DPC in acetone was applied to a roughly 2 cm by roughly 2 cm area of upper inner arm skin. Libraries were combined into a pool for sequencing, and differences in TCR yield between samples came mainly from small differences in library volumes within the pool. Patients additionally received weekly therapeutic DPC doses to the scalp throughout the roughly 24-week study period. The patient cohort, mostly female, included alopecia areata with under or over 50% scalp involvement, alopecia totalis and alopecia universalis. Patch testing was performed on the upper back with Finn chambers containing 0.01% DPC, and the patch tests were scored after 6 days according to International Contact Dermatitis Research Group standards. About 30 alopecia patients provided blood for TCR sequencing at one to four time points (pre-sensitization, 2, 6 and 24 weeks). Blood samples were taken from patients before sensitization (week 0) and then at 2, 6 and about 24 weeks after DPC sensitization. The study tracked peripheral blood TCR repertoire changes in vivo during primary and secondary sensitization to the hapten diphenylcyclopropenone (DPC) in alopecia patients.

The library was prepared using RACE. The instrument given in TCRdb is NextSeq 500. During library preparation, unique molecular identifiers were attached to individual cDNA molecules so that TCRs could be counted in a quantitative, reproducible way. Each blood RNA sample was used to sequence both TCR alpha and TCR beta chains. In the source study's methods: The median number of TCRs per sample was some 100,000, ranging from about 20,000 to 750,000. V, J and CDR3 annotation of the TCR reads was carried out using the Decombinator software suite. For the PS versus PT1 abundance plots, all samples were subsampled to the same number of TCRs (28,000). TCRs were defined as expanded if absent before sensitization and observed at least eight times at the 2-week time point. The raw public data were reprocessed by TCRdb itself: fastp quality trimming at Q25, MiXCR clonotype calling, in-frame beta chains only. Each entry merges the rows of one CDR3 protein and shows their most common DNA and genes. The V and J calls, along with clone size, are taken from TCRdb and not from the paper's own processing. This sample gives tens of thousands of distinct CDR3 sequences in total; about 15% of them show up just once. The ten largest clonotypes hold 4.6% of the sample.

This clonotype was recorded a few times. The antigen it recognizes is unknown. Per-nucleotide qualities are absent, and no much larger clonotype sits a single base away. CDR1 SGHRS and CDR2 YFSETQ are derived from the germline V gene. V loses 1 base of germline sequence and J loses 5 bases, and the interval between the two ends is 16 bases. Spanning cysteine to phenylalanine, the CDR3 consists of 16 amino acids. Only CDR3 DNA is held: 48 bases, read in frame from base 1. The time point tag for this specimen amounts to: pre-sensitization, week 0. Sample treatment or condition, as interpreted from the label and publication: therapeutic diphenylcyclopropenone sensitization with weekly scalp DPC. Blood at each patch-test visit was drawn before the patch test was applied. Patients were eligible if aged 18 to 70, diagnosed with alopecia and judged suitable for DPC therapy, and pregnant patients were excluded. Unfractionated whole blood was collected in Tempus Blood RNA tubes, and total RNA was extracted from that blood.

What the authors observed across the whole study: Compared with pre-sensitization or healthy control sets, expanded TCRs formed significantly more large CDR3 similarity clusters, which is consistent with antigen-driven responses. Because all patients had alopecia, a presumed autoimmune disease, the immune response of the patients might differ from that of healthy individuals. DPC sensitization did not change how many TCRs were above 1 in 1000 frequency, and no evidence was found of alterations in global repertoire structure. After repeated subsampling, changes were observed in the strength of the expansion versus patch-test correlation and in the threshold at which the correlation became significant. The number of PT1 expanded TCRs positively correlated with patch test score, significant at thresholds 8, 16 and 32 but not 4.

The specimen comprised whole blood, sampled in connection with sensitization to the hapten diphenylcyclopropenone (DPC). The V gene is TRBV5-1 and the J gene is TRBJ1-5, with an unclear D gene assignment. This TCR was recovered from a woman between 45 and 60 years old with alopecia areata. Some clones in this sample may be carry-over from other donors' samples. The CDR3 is CASSLSGSGNHQPQHF. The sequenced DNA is TGCGCCAGCAGCTTGAGCGGGTCAGGAAACCATCAGCCCCAGCATTTT.